This TCR beta chain appears in the sequencing data of a study of CD8 T cells in Susac syndrome. When the RNA was reverse transcribed, random hexamers were used with an input of about 0.45 to 1 ug. The immunoSEQ assay covered 54 Vbeta and 13 Jbeta segments for CDR3. Each CDR3 protein gets one entry after TCRdb re-called the immunoSEQ multiplex PCR reads with MiXCR. The profile covers roughly 220,000 distinct CDR3 sequences, with approximately 94% appearing a single time and around 0.15% taken by the ten largest. Negative isolation was used for CD8+ and CD4+ T cells, and FACS enrichment was applied to TEMRA cells. In germline, CDR1 is LNHDA, CDR2 SQIVND (reference sequence). V lost 1 base and J lost 1, with 14 bases in between. The CDR3 spans 16 residues.

The rearrangement joins TRBV19 to TRBJ2-7; D call uncertain. Sequences were obtained from CD4+ T cells from PBMCs. The sequence came from a human donor with Susac syndrome. The CDR3: CASSIGGSDRSYEQYF. The DNA for the CDR3 is TGTGCCAGTAGTATAGGCGGCAGCGACCGATCCTACGAGCAGTACTTC.